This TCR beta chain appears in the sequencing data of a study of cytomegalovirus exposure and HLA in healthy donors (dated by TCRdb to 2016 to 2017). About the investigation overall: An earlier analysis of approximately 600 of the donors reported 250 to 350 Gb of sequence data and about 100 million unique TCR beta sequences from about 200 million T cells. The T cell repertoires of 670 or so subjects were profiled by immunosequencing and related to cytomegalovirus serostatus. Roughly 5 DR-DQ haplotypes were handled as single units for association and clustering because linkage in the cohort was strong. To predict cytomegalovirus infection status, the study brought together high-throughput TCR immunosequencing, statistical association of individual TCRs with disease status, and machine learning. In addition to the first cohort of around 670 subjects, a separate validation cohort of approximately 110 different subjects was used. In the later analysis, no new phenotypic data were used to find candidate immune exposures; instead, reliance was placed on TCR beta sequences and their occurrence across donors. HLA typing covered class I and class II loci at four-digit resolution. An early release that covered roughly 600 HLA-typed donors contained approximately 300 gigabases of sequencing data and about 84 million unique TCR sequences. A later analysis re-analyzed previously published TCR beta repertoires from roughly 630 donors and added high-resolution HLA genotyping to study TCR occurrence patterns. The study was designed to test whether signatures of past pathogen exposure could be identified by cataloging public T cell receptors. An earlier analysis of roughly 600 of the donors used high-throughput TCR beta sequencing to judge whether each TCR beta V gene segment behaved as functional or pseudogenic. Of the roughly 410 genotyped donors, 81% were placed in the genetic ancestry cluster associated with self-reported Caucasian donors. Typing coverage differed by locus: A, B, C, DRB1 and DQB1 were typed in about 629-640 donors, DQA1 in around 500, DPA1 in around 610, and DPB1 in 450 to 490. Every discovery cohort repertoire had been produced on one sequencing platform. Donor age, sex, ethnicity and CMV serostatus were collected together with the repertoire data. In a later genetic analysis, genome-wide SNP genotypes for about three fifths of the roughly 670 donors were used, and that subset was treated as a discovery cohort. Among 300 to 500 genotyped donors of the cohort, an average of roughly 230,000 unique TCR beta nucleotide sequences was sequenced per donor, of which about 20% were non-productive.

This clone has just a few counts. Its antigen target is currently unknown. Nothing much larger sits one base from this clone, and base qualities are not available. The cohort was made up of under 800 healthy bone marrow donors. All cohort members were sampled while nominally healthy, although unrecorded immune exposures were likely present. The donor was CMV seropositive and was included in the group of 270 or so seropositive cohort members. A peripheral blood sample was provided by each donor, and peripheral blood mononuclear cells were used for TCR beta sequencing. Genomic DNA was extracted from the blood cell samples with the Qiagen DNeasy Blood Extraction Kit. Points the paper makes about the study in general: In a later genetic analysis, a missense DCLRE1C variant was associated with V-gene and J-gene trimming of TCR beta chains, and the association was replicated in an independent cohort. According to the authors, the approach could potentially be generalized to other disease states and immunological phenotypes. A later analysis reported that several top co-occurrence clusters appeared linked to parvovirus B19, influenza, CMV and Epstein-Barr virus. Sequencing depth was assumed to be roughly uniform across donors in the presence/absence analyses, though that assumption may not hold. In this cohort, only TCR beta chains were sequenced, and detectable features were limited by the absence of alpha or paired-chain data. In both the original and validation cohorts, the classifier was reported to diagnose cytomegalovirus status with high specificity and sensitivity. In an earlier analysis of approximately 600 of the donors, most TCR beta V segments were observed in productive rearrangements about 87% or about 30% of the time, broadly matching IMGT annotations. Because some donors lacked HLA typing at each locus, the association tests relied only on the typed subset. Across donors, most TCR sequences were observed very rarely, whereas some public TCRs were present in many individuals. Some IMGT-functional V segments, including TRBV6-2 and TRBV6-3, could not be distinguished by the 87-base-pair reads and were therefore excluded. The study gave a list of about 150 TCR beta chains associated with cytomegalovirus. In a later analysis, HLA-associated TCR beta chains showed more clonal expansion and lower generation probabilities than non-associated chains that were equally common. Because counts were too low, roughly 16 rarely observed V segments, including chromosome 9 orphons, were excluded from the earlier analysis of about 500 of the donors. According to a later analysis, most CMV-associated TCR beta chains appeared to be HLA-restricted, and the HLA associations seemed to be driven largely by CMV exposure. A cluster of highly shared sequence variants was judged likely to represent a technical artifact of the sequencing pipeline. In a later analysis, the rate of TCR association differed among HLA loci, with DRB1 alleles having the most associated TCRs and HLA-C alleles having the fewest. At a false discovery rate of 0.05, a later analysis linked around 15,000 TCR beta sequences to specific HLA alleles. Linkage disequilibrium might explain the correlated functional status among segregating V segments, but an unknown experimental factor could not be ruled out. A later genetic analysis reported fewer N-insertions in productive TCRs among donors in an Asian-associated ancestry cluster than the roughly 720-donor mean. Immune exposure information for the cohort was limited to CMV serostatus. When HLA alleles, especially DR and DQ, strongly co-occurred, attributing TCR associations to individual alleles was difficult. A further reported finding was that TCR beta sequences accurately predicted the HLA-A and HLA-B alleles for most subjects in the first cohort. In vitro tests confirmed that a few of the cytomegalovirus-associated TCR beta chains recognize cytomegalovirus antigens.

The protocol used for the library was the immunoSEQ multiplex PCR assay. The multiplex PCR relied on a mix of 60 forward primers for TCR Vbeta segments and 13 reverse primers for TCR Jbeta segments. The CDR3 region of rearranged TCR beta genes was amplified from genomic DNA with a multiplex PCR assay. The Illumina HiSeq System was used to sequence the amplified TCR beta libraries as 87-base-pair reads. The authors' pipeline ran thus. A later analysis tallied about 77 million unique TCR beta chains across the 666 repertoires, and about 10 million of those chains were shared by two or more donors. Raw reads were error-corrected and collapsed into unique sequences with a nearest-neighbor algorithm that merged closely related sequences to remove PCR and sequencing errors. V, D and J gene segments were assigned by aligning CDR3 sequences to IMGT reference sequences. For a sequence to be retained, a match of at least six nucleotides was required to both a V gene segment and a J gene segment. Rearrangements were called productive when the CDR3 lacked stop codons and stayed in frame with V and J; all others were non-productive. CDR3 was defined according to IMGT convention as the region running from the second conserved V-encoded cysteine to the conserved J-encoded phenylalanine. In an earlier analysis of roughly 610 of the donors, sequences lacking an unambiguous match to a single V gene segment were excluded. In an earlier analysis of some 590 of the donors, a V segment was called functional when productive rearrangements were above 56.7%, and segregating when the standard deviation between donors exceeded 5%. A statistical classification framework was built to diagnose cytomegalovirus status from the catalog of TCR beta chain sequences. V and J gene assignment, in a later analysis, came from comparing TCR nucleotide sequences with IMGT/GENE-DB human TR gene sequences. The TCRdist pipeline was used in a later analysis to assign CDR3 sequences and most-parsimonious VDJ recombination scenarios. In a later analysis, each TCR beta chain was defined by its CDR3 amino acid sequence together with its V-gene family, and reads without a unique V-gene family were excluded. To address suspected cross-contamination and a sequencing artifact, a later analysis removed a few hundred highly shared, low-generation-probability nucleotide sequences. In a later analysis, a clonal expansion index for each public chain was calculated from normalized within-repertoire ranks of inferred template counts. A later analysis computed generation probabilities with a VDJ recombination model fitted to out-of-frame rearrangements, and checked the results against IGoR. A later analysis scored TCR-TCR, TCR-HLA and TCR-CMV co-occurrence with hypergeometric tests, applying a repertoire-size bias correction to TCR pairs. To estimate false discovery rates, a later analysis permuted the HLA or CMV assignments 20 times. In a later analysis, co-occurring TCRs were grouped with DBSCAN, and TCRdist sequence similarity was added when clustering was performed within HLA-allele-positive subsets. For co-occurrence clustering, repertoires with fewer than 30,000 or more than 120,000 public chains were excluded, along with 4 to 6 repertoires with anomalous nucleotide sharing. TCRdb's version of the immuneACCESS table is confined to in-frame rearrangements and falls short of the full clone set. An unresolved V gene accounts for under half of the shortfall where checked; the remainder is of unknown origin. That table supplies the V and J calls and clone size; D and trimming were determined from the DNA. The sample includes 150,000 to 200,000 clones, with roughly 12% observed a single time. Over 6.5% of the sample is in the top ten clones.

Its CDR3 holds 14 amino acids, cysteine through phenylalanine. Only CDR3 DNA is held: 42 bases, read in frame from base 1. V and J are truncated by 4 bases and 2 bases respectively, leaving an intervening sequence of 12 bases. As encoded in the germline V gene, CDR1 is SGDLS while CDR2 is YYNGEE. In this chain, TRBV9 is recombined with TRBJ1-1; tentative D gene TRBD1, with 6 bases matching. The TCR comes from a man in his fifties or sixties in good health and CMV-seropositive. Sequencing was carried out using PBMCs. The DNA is TGTGCCAGCAGCCCCCAGACAGGTAACACTGAAGCTTTCTTT. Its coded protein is CASSPQTGNTEAFF. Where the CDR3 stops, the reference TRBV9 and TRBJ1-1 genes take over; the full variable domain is DSGVTQTPKHLITATGQRVTLRCSPRSGDLSVYWYQQSLDQGLQFLIQYYNGEERAKGNILERFSAQQFPDLHSELNLSSLELGDSALYFCASSPQTGNTEAFFGQGTRLTVV.